Included here is one T cell receptor beta chain sequence, with context. Profiling relied on immunoSEQ multiplex PCR, and the TCRdb table lists in-frame clones only, not all of them. The profile covers about 54,000 clones, with around 96% appearing a single time and about 2% taken by the ten largest. This sample is part of a study of control samples from healthy donors and cancer patients. The V end lost 2 bases, the J end lost 3 bases, and 11 bases lay between the germline ends. Germline assignment: CDR1 MNHEY and CDR2 SMNVEV (reference sequence). The CDR3 loop spans 14 amino acids. Sequenced material: blood. This TCR was sampled from a woman in her 30s in good health. V gene TRBV27 combines with J gene TRBJ2-7; perhaps TRBD1 as D (5 bases). CDR3 sequence (DNA): TGTGCCAGCAGTTTACAGGGAACCTACTACGAGCAGTACTTC. This sequence encodes CASSLQGTYYEQYF.